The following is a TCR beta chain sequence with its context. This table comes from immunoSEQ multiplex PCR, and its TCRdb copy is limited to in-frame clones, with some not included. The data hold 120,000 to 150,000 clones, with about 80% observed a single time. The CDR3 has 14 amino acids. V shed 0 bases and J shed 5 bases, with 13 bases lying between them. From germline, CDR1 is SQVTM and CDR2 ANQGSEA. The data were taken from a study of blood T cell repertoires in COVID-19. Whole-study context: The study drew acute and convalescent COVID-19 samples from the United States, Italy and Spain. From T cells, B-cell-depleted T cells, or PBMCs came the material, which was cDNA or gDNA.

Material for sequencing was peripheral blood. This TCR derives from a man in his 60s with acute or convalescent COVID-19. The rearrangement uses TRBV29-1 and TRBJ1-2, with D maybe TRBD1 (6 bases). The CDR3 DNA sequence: TGCAGCGTTGAAGATCACAGGGTGGGTTATGGCTACACCTTC. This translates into CSVEDHRVGYGYTF.